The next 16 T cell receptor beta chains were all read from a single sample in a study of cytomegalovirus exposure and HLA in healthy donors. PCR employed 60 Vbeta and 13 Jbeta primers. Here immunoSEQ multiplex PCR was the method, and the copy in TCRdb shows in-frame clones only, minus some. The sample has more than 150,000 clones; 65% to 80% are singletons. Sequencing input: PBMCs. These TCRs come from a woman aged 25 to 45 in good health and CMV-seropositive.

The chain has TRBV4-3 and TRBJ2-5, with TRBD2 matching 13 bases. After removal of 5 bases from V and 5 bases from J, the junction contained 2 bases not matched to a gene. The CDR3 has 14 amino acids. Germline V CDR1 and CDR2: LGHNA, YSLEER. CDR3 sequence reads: CASSVGLAGETQYF. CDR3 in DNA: TGCGCCAGCAGCGTGGGACTAGCGGGGGAGACCCAGTACTTC.

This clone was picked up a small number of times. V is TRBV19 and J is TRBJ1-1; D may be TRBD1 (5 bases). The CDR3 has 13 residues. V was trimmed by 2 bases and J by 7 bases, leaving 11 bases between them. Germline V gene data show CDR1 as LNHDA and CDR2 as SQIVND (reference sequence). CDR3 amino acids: CASSIKSRDEAFF. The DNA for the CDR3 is TGTGCCAGTAGTATAAAATCCAGGGATGAAGCTTTCTTT.

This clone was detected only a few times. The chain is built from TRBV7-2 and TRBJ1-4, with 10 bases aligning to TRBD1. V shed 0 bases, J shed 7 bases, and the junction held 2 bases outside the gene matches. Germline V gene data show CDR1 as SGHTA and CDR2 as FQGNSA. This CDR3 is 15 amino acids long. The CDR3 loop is CASSLAGQGSEKLFF. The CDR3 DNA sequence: TGTGCCAGCAGCTTAGCGGGACAGGGGTCTGAAAAACTGTTTTTT.

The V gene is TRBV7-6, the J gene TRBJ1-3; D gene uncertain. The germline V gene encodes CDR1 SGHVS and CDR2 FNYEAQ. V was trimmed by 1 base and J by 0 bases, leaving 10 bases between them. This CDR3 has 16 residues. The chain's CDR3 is CASSLGSGVSGNTIYF. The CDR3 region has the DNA TGTGCCAGCAGCTTAGGCAGTGGAGTCTCTGGAAACACCATATATTTT.

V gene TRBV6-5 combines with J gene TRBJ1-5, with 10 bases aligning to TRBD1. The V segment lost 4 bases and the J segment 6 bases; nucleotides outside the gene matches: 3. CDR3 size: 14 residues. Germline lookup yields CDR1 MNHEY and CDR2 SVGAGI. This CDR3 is CASSLGQGGQPQHF. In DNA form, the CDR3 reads TGTGCCAGCAGTTTAGGACAGGGGGGTCAGCCCCAGCATTTT.

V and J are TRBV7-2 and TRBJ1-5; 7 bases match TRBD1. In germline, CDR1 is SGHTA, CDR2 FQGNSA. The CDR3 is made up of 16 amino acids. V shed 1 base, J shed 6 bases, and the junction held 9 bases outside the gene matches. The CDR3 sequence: CASSLGRQGSGQPQHF. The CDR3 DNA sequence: TGTGCCAGCAGCTTAGGCCGACAGGGATCGGGTCAGCCCCAGCATTTT.

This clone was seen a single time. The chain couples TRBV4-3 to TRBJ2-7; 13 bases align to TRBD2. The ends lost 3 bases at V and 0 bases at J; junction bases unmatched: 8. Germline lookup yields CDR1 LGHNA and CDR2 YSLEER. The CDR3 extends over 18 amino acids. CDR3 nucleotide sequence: TGCGCCAGCAGCCACGGACTAGCGGGGGACTATAGCTCCTACGAGCAGTACTTC. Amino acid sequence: CASSHGLAGDYSSYEQYF.

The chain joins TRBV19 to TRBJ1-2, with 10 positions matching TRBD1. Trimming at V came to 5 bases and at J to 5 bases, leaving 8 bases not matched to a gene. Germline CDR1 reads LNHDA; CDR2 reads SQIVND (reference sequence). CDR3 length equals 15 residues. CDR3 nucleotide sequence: TGTGCCAGTAGTGACGACAGGGGGCAAGAGTATGGCTACACCTTC. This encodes CASSDDRGQEYGYTF.

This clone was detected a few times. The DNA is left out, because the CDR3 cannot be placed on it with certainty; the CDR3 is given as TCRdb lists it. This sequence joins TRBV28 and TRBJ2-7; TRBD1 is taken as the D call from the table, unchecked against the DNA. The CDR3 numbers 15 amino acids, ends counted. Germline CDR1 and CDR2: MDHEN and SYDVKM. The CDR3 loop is CASSTSTGQTYEQYF.

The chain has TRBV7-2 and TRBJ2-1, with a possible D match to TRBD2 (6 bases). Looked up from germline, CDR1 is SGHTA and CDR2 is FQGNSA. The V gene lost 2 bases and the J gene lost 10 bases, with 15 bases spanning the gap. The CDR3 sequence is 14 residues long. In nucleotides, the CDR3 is TGTGCCAGCAGCTTATCCCCGGGGGTATACGAGCAGTTCTTC. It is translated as CASSLSPGVYEQFF.

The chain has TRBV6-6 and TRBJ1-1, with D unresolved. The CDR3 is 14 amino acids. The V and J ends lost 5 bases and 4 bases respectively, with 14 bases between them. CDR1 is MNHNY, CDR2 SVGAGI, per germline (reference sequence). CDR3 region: CASSVLLEATEAFF. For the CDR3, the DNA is TGTGCCAGCAGTGTTCTACTGGAGGCCACTGAAGCTTTCTTT.

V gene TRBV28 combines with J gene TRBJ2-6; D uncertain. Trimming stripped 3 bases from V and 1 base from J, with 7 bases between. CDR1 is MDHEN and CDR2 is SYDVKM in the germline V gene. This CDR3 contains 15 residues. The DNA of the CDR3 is TGTGCCAGCAGTTTTGTCCGGTCTGGGGCCAACGTCCTGACTTTC. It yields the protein CASSFVRSGANVLTF.

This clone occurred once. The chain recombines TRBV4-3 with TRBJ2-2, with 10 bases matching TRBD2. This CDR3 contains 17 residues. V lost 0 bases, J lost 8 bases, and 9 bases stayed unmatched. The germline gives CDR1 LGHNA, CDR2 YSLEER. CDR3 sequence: CASSQDPSGGAMGELFF. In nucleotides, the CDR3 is TGCGCCAGCAGCCAAGATCCCAGCGGGGGGGCCATGGGGGAGCTGTTTTTT.

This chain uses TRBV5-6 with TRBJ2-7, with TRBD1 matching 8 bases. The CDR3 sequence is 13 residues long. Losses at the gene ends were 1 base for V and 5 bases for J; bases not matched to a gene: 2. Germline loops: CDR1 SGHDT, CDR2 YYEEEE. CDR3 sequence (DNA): TGTGCCAGCAGCTTGCAGGGGGCGAACGAGCAGTACTTC. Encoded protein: CASSLQGANEQYF. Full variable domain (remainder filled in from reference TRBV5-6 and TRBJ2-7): DAGVTQSPTHLIKTRGQQVTLRCSPKSGHDTVSWYQQALGQGPQFIFQYYEEEERQRGNFPDRFSGHQFPNYSSELNVNALLLGDSALYLCASSLQGANEQYFGPGTRLTVT.

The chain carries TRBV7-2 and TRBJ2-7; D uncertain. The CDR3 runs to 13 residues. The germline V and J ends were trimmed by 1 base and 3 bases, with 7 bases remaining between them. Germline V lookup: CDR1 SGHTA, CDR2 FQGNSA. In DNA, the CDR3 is TGTGCCAGCAGCTTAGTACTTAACTACGAGCAGTACTTC. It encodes CASSLVLNYEQYF.

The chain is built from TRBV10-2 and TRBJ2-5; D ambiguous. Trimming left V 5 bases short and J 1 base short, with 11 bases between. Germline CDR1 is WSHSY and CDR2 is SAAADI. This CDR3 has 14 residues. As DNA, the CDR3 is TGCGCCAGCAGTCCAACCCTACCCCAAGAGACCCAGTACTTC. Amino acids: CASSPTLPQETQYF.